A single sample gave rise to the 19 T cell receptor beta chains below, sequenced in a study of blood T cell repertoires in COVID-19. Clones were sequenced by immunoSEQ multiplex PCR, and TCRdb holds only the in-frame ones, with some missing. The profile shows some 220,000 clones, 65% to 90% of them singletons. Material for sequencing was peripheral blood. The receptor set was obtained from a woman aged 70-85 years with COVID-19, enrolled during active disease.

The gene calls are TRBV7-2 and TRBJ1-5; D gene ambiguous. The V end lost 1 base, the J end lost 4 bases, and 8 bases lay between the germline ends. The CDR3 has 14 amino acids. Germline CDR1 is SGHTA and CDR2 is FQGNSA. This CDR3 reads CASSLGQINQPQHF. The CDR3 DNA reads as TGTGCCAGCAGCTTAGGTCAGATTAATCAGCCCCAGCATTTT.

The chain is built from TRBV18 and TRBJ1-1; perhaps TRBD1 as D (5 bases). CDR1 is KGHSH and CDR2 is LQKENI in the germline V gene. V lost 6 bases to trimming and J lost 1 base, with 12 bases between them. The CDR3 contains 14 residues. CDR3 in amino acids: CASSPTVANTEAFF. The CDR3 DNA follows: TGTGCCAGCTCGCCGACAGTTGCGAACACTGAAGCTTTCTTT.

This chain uses TRBV7-2 with TRBJ2-7, with 8 bases lining up with TRBD1. Trimming at V came to 5 bases and at J to 1 base, leaving 4 bases not matched to a gene. From germline, CDR1 is SGHTA and CDR2 FQGNSA. CDR3 size: 14 residues. The CDR3 loop is CASSAGTGSYEQYF. Here the CDR3 DNA reads TGTGCCAGCAGCGCAGGGACAGGTTCCTACGAGCAGTACTTC.

The V gene is TRBV7-9, the J gene TRBJ1-2; D is possibly TRBD1 (6 bases). The CDR3 runs to 15 residues. V lost 3 bases and J 1 base, leaving 12 bases between the germline ends. Germline values: CDR1 SEHNR, CDR2 FQNEAQ (reference sequence). The CDR3 DNA reads TGTGCCAGCAGCTTTGCCGGGACACATAACTATGGCTACACCTTC. Its translation is CASSFAGTHNYGYTF.

The gene calls are TRBV19 and TRBJ1-2, with 10 bases identical to TRBD1. V lost 5 bases, J lost 4 bases, and 7 bases stayed unmatched. CDR3 length: 15 amino acids. Germline-derived CDR1 and CDR2 are LNHDA and SQIVND (reference sequence). The CDR3 DNA sequence: TGTGCCAGTAGTCCCGGGGGACAGGGGTCCTATGGCTACACCTTC. It specifies CASSPGGQGSYGYTF.

The CDR3 region is CASSVGGQGLYEQYF. The CDR3 region has the DNA TGTGCCAGCAGCGTTGGGGGACAGGGGTTATACGAGCAGTACTTC. The chain carries TRBV9 and TRBJ2-7, with 10 bases lining up with TRBD1. Looked up from germline, CDR1 is SGDLS and CDR2 is YYNGEE. The CDR3 is 15 residues long. V gave up 2 bases and J gave up 4 bases; unmatched junction bases: 6. Variable domain in full (rest from reference TRBV9 and TRBJ2-7): DSGVTQTPKHLITATGQRVTLRCSPRSGDLSVYWYQQSLDQGLQFLIQYYNGEERAKGNILERFSAQQFPDLHSELNLSSLELGDSALYFCASSVGGQGLYEQYFGPGTRLTVT.

In regard to this clone: This sample includes further DNA sequences coding for the same CDR3. The J gene is TRBJ1-1, the V gene TRBV6-5; D might be TRBD1 (5 bases). This CDR3 has 14 amino acids. Trimming removed 6 bases from V and 4 bases from J, with 15 bases in between. The V gene's germline CDR1 is MNHEY and CDR2 SVGAGI. This CDR3 reads CASSSGGGGTEAFF. CDR3 bases: TGTGCCAGCAGCTCGGGCGGGGGAGGCACTGAAGCTTTCTTT.

The rearrangement uses TRBV19 and TRBJ1-5; 11 bases are shared with TRBD1. There are 14 residues in the CDR3. Losses at the gene ends were 8 bases for V and 4 bases for J; bases not matched to a gene: 4. The germline V gene has CDR1 LNHDA and CDR2 SQIVND (reference sequence). CDR3: CASGQGAGNQPQHF. In nucleotides, the CDR3 is TGTGCCAGTGGACAGGGGGCGGGTAATCAGCCCCAGCATTTT.

In its sample, this clone was seen once. The chain has TRBV7-2 and TRBJ1-4; TRBD1 aligns across 8 bases. The CDR3 is 15 residues long. V shed 4 bases and J 7 bases; nucleotides not matched to a gene: 8. Germline lookup yields CDR1 SGHTA and CDR2 FQGNSA. The CDR3, as DNA: TGTGCCAGCAGCTCACTCCAGGGGGCGGGTGAAAAACTGTTTTTT. It specifies CASSSLQGAGEKLFF.

The genes are TRBV6-2 or TRBV6-3 and TRBJ1-1, with D hard to call. The CDR3 sequence is 14 residues long. Germline loops: CDR1 MNHEY, CDR2 SVGEGT. V lost 2 bases and J 1 base, leaving 8 bases between the germline ends. The CDR3: CASSYTAGNTEAFF. CDR3 DNA sequence: TGTGCCAGCAGTTACACCGCAGGGAACACTGAAGCTTTCTTT.

The chain has TRBV28 and TRBJ1-1; D might be TRBD1 (6 bases). The V end lost 4 bases, the J end lost 6 bases, and 15 bases lay between the germline ends. Germline-derived CDR1 and CDR2 are MDHEN and SYDVKM. This CDR3 contains 14 residues. The CDR3 loop is CASSSSNRDAEAFF. The CDR3 DNA follows: TGTGCCAGCAGTTCATCAAACAGGGACGCTGAAGCTTTCTTT.

V is TRBV19 and J is TRBJ2-6; 8 bases fit TRBD1. This CDR3 is built from 19 residues. V lost 3 bases and J lost 0; bases outside the gene matches: 10. Germline CDR1 reads LNHDA; CDR2 reads SQIVND (reference sequence). The DNA of the CDR3 is TGTGCCAGTAGTATGGGCTGGGGACAGGCAAGCTCTGGGGCCAACGTCCTGACTTTC. Protein sequence: CASSMGWGQASSGANVLTF.

The chain's CDR3 is CASSLEAERGFGNTIYF. The CDR3 DNA is TGTGCCAGCAGCTTAGAGGCCGAGAGGGGGTTTGGAAACACCATATATTTT. The chain uses TRBV7-6 and TRBJ1-3; D may be TRBD1 (6 bases). V was clipped by 1 base and J by 3 bases, with 16 bases between them. The CDR3 loop spans 17 amino acids. Germline V lookup: CDR1 SGHVS, CDR2 FNYEAQ.

J is TRBJ1-1 and V is TRBV7-3, with D tentatively TRBD1 (5 bases). Germline assignment: CDR1 SGHTA and CDR2 FQGTGA. V shed 5 bases and J shed 0 bases, with 7 bases lying between them. This CDR3 has 13 residues. The CDR3 DNA follows: TGTGCCAGCAGCAAACAGGTGAACACTGAAGCTTTCTTT. Its protein product is CASSKQVNTEAFF. Complete variable domain (other parts from reference TRBV7-3 and TRBJ1-1): GAGVSQTPSNKVTEKGKYVELRCDPISGHTALYWYRQSLGQGPEFLIYFQGTGAADDSGLPNDRFFAVRPEGSVSTLKIQRTERGDSAVYLCASSKQVNTEAFFGQGTRLTVV.

V is TRBV18 and J is TRBJ1-1; D gene uncertain. Germline V gives CDR1 KGHSH, CDR2 LQKENI. There are 14 residues in the CDR3. V shed 2 bases and J shed 8 bases, with 15 bases lying between them. This CDR3 is CASSPGKGRGEAFF. In nucleotides, the CDR3 is TGTGCCAGCTCACCAGGGAAGGGAAGAGGGGAAGCTTTCTTT.

V gene TRBV7-3 combines with J gene TRBJ2-7; 10 nucleotides agree with TRBD2. With V trimmed by 2 bases and J by 1 base, 5 bases remained unmatched. Per the germline V gene, CDR1 is SGHTA and CDR2 is FQGTGA. The CDR3 is 16 amino acids. The CDR3 DNA sequence: TGTGCCAGCAGCTTAGCGGCTAGCGGGGGTTCCTACGAGCAGTACTTC. This translates into CASSLAASGGSYEQYF.

CDR3 sequence (DNA): TGTGCTAGTGGTTTGGGAGGCGGCAATGAGCAGTTCTTC. Its protein product is CASGLGGGNEQFF. This rearrangement joins TRBV12-5 to TRBJ2-1, with D unresolved. Trimming cost V 1 base and J 6 bases, with 7 bases left between them. This CDR3 spans 13 amino acids. Germline assignment: CDR1 LGHNT and CDR2 FRNRAP.

V is TRBV7-8 and J is TRBJ1-3; 7 nucleotides agree with TRBD1. Germline V gene data show CDR1 as SGHVS and CDR2 as FQNEAQ. V lost 4 bases and J lost 4; bases outside the gene matches: 7. This CDR3 contains 15 residues. The DNA for the CDR3 is TGTGCCAGCAGCTCCACAGGGGTTAGAGGAAACACCATATATTTT. Translating it yields CASSSTGVRGNTIYF. Looking up the rest from reference TRBV7-8 and TRBJ1-3 gives the full variable domain: GAGVSQSPRYKVAKRGQDVALRCDPISGHVSLFWYQQALGQGPEFLTYFQNEAQLDKSGLPSDRFFAERPEGSVSTLKIQRTQQEDSAVYLCASSSTGVRGNTIYFGEGSWLTVV.

The gene calls are TRBV25-1 and TRBJ2-1; perhaps TRBD2 as D (6 bases). The CDR3 is made up of 15 amino acids. Per germline, CDR1 MGHDK and CDR2 SYGVNS. CDR3 amino acids: CATNRGTFPFDEQFF. DNA of the CDR3: TGTGCAACCAACCGGGGGACGTTCCCCTTCGATGAGCAGTTCTTC.